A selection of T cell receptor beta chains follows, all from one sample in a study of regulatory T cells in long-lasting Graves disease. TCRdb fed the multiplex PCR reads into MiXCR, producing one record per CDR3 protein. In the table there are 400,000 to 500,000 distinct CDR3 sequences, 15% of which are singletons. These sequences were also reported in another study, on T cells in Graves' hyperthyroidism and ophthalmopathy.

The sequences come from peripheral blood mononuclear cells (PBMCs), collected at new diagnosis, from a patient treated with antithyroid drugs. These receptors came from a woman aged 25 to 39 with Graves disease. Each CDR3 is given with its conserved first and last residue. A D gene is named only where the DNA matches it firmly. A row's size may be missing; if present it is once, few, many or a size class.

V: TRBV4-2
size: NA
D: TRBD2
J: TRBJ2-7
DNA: TGTGCCAGCAGACTTAGCGGGAGAGACGAGCAGTACTTC
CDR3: CASRLSGRDEQYF

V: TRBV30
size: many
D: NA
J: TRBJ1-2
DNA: TGTGCCTGGAGTGCCCTAGCCTATGGCTACACCTTC
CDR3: CAWSALAYGYTF

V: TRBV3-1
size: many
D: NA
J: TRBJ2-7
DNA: TGTGCCAGCAGCCAAGGGGGGCCGAGAGACCAGTACTTC
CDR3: CASSQGGPRDQYF

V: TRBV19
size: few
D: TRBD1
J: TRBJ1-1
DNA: TGTGCCAGAAGAAAGAGGAAGGACAGGGGGCCGGAGGAGACTGAAGCTTTCTTT
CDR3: CARRKRKDRGPEETEAFF

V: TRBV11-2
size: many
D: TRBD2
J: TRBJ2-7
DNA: TGTGCCAGCAGGCGACTAGCGGGAGTCGTCTACGAGCAGTACTTC
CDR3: CASRRLAGVVYEQYF

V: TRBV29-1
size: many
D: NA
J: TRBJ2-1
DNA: TGCAGCGTTGATCCCCACCAGGGCGGAGGGAATGAGCAGTTCTTC
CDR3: CSVDPHQGGGNEQFF

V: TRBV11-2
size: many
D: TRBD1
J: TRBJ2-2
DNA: TGTGCCAGCAGCTTAGTCCTGAAGCCGGGACAGGGGGCTTCCGGGGAGCTGTTTTTT
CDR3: CASSLVLKPGQGASGELFF

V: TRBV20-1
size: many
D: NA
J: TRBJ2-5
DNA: TGCAGTGCTTCCGGGAGTGACGAGACCCAGTACTTC
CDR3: CSASGSDETQYF

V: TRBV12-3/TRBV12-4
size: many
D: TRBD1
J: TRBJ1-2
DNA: TGTGCCAGCAGTTTAAGGTTACAAGGGACAGGGTTCTATGGCTACACCTTC
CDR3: CASSLRLQGTGFYGYTF

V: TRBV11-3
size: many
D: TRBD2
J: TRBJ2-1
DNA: TGTGCCAGCAGCTTGTTGCGGCGGGAGCTGGACAATGAGCAGTTCTTC
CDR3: CASSLLRRELDNEQFF

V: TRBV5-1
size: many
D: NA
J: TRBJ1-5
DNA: TGCGCCAGCAGCTTGGATGGGTATAGCAATCAGCCCCAGCATTTT
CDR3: CASSLDGYSNQPQHF

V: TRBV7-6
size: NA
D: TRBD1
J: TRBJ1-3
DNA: TGTGCCAGCAGCTTAAGCCATAAGGGGGCAGGGTATTCTGGAAACACCATATATTTT
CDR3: CASSLSHKGAGYSGNTIYF

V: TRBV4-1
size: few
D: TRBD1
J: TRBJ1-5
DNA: TGCGCCAGCAGCCACGAAGCGGGGACAGGCGGCAATCAGCCCCAGCATTTT
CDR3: CASSHEAGTGGNQPQHF

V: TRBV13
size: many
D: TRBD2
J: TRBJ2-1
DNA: TGTGCCAGCAGCTTCCAGCGGGACCTTAACAATGAGCAGTTCTTC
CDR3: CASSFQRDLNNEQFF

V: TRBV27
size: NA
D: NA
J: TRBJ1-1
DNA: TGTGCCAGCAGCAGAGGCGGGACTACCCGCCTCCGGAACACTGAAGCTTTCTTT
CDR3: CASSRGGTTRLRNTEAFF

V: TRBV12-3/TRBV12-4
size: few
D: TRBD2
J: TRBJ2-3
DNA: TGTGCCAGCAGCTCCGGACTAGCGGGGGGCACAGATACGCAGTATTTT
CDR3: CASSSGLAGGTDTQYF

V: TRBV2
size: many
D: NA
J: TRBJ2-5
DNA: TGTGCCAGCACTGGGCAGGGTGTCCAAGAGACCCAGTACTTC
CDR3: CASTGQGVQETQYF

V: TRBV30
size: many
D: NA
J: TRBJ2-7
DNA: TGTGCCTGGATGGAGGGGAATAATGCGCAGTACTTC
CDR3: CAWMEGNNAQYF

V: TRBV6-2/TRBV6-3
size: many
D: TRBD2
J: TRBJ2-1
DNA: TGTGCCAGCAGTGTGTCGACCGGCCTAGCGGGGAACAATGAGCAGTTCTTC
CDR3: CASSVSTGLAGNNEQFF

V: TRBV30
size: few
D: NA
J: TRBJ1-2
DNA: TGTGCCTGGAGTGTACGAGCCCTCCATGGCTACACCTTC
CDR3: CAWSVRALHGYTF

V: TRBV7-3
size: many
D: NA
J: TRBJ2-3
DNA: TGTGCCAGCAGCTTAGATGGGAGGGATACGCAGTATTTT
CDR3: CASSLDGRDTQYF

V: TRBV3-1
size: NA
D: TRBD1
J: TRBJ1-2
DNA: TGTGCCAGCAGCCAAACCCGGACAGGGGGCTACACCTTC
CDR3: CASSQTRTGGYTF

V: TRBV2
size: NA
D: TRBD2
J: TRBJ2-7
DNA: TGTGCCAGGCGGACTAGCGGGAGAGTCAACGAGCAGTACTTC
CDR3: CARRTSGRVNEQYF

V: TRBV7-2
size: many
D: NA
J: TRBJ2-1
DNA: TGTGCCAGCAGGGAAAGCCGGGGCGTTACCTACAATGAGCAGTTCTTC
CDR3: CASRESRGVTYNEQFF

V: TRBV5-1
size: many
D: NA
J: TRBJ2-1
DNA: TGCGCCAGCAGCTCCCTGTGGCGGGTTAGCTCCTACAATGAGCAGTTCTTC
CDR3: CASSSLWRVSSYNEQFF

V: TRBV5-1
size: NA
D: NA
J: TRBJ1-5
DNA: TGCGCCAGCAGCGGGGGGCCAGACGGGAATCAGCCCCAGCATTTT
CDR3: CASSGGPDGNQPQHF

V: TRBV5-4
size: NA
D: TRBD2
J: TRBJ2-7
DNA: TGTGCCAGCAGCGCCAAAGGACTAGCGGGCTCCTACGAGCAGTACTTC
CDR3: CASSAKGLAGSYEQYF

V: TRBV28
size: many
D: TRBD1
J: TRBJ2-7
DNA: TGTGCCAGCCAAACGTGGCAGGGGGCCTACGAGCAGTACTTC
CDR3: CASQTWQGAYEQYF

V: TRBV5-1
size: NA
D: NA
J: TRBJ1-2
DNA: TGCGCCAGCAGCCTCTTCCAGGGAGGCTACACCTTC
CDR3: CASSLFQGGYTF

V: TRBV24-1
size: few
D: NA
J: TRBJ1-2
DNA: TGTGCCACCAGTGACGGGCCGTATGGCTACACCTTC
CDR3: CATSDGPYGYTF

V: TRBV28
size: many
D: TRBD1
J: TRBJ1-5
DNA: TGTGCCAGCAGTTTACCGACAGGGGGCCGTTCTTTGGATCAGCCCCAGCATTTT
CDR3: CASSLPTGGRSLDQPQHF

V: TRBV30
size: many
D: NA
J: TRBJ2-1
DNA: TGTGCCTGGAGTGTACGGTACAATGAGCAGTTCTTC
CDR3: CAWSVRYNEQFF

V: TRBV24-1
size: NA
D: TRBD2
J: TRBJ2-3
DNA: TGTGCCACCAGTGACCCGACTAGCGAATGGACAGATACGCAGTATTTT
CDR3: CATSDPTSEWTDTQYF

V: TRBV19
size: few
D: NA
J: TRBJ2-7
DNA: TGTGCCAGTAGTATTGCGGGACTTCGCTTGGAGCAGTACTTC
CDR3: CASSIAGLRLEQYF

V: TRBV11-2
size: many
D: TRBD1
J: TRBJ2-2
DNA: TGTGCCAGCAGCACCAGACAGGGGGCGGAGGGGGAGCTGTTTTTT
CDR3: CASSTRQGAEGELFF

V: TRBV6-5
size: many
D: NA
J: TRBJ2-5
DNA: TGTGCCAGCAGTTCCGAGCGGCAAGAGACCCAGTACTTC
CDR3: CASSSERQETQYF

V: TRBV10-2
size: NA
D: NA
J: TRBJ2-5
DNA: TGCGCCAGCAGTGAGTCCGGGCTCGGAGAGACCCAGTACTTC
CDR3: CASSESGLGETQYF

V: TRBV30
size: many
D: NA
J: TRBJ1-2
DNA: TGTGCCCGGTCGGGGGGGGCGAGCTACACCTTC
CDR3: CARSGGASYTF

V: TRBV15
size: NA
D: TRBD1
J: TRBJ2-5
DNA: TGTGCCACCAGCAGGAACAGGGGACCAAAAGAGACCCAGTACTTC
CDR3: CATSRNRGPKETQYF

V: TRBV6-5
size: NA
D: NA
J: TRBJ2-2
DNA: TGTGCCAGCAGTTACTTATTGGGCGGAACCGGGGAGCTGTTTTTT
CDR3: CASSYLLGGTGELFF

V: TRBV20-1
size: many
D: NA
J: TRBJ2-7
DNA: TGCAGTGCCAGAGAGGGGCCCTACGAGCAGTACTTC
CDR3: CSAREGPYEQYF

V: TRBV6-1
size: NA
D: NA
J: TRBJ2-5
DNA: TGTGCCAGCAGTATACAGGGTCCCGAGACCCAGTACTTC
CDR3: CASSIQGPETQYF